What follows is one T cell receptor (beta chain) and its context. As yet, its antigen is unknown. Researchers amplified the TCR beta CDR3 regions from RNA transcripts. The primer set for the first-round RT-PCR of the TCR CDR3 was HTBI. TCRdb re-analysed the multiplex PCR reads in MiXCR, keeping a single row per CDR3 protein. Altogether about 380,000 distinct CDR3 sequences are present, roughly 18% being singletons, with the ten largest covering 35% to 45%. The data were obtained in a study of T cells in Graves' hyperthyroidism and ophthalmopathy. At the level of the study: Peripheral blood was obtained at initial diagnosis, preceding any treatment.

The germline gives CDR1 SGHNT, CDR2 YYREEE (reference sequence). The CDR3 is made up of 15 amino acids. V dropped 5 bases and J dropped 0 bases, with 12 bases sitting between them. Study-wide results and caveats: The model identified upcoming ophthalmopathy a median approximately six months ahead of onset. Researchers report that a 13 V-J model separated ophthalmopathy from stable hyperthyroidism.

The receptor was isolated from a man between 18 and 35 years old with Graves' ophthalmopathy. V usage is TRBV5-4 and J usage is TRBJ1-5; no definite D call. Sequencing was carried out using blood. The CDR3, as DNA: TGTGCCAGCAGTAGAGACGGGTCTAGCAATCAGCCCCAGCATTTT. Translation: CASSRDGSSNQPQHF.